This record looks at one T cell receptor beta chain sequence and its context. Its antigen is not identified. The CDR3 runs 18 residues. V lost 3 bases to trimming and J lost 3 bases; unmatched junction nucleotides: 9. Looked up from germline, CDR1 is SGHRS and CDR2 is YFSETQ. This entry belongs to a study of early T cells in non-severe SARS-CoV-2 infection. Study information: Sequencing used unsorted whole-blood bulk RNA, so chains lack pairing. Findings of the study overall: Using VDJdb, the matching emphasized anti-spike CD8 responses while missing private and CD4 specificities.

Attachment of unique molecular identifiers to individual cDNA molecules was performed. Each CDR3 protein gets one entry after TCRdb re-called the 5' RACE reads with MiXCR. This sample carries around 53,000 distinct CDR3 sequences, 9.5% to 15% of them seen once, and the ten largest clones take about 2.7%. This specimen was whole blood, taken at baseline. The rearrangement joins TRBV5-1 to TRBJ2-6, with 10 bases lining up with TRBD1. This TCR was recovered from an adult who was a healthcare worker with PCR-confirmed SARS-CoV-2 infection or an uninfected control (not recorded which). The CDR3 loop reads CASSSQGQGTDGANVLTF. CDR3 coding DNA: TGCGCCAGCAGCTCGCAGGGACAGGGGACTGATGGGGCCAACGTCCTGACTTTC.